This record looks at one T cell receptor (beta chain) sequence and its context. What it binds is unknown. This specimen comes from a study of CD8 T cell repertoires and HIV-1 epitope variants. Germline V gene sequence: CDR1 SGHRS, CDR2 YFSETQ. Trimming took 0 bases from V and 0 from J, leaving 13 bases between them. The CDR3 loop spans 17 amino acids. Regarding the study as a whole: Beta chains alone show antigen proliferation, not cytokine profile or function.

Data came from immunoSEQ multiplex PCR; TCRdb stores just in-frame clones and leaves some out. The sample yields about 5,000 clones, more than 60% seen once. Source material: cultured CD8+ T cells derived from PBMCs. The receptor was isolated from a male donor with HIV. The chain couples TRBV5-1 to TRBJ1-5; D unclear. The CDR3 DNA sequence: TGCGCCAGCAGCTTGGAAGGAGTGAGAAATAGCAATCAGCCCCAGCATTTT. Protein product: CASSLEGVRNSNQPQHF.